These 7 T cell receptor beta chains came from one sample sequenced in a study of cytomegalovirus exposure and HLA in healthy donors. PCR amplification relied on 60 Vbeta primers (plus 13 Jbeta primers). The repertoire was sequenced with immunoSEQ multiplex PCR; TCRdb's copy has only in-frame clones and lacks some. The profile shows 150,000 to 200,000 clones, approximately 67% of them singletons. The specimen was PBMCs. The receptors were gathered from a young woman in good health and CMV-seropositive.

The V and J genes are TRBV6-6 and TRBJ2-5; TRBD1 agrees at 8 bases. V was clipped by 2 bases and J by 6 bases; unmatched bases: 8. CDR1 and CDR2 (germline): MNHNY, SVGAGI (reference sequence). The CDR3 totals 15 residues. CDR3 sequence (DNA): TGTGCCAGCAGTTACCCTCAGGGGGCTCGGAAGACCCAGTACTTC. Translation gives CASSYPQGARKTQYF.

The chain combines TRBV9 with TRBJ1-3; tentative D call: TRBD1 (6 bases). CDR3 length: 14 residues. V dropped 7 bases and J dropped 0 bases, with 11 bases sitting between them. Germline CDR1 SGDLS, CDR2 YYNGEE. The CDR3: CASRGASSGNTIYF. The CDR3 region has the DNA TGTGCCAGCCGGGGGGCCTCCTCTGGAAACACCATATATTTT.

In this sample, this clone turned up a few times. The CDR3, as DNA: TGTGCCAGCAGTCGAGGACAGGGCTTTAGCGAGCAGTACTTC. Encoded protein: CASSRGQGFSEQYF. The V call is TRBV6-5, the J call TRBJ2-7, with TRBD1 identical over 8 bases. The CDR3 has 14 amino acids. J gave up 6 bases and V 5 bases, and 9 bases lay outside the gene matches. The germline gives CDR1 MNHEY, CDR2 SVGAGI.

Comments on this clone: Relative to the germline gene, one junction end is altered; a read error may explain this. CDR3 in DNA: TGCAGTGCGGTAGACAGGGCTTTGTCCTTC. This gives the protein CSAVDRALSF. The chain has TRBV20-1 and TRBJ2-4, with TRBD1 matching over 7 bases. Germline CDR1 DFQATT, CDR2 SNEGSKA (reference sequence). CDR3 length: 10 amino acids.

This chain links TRBV13 with TRBJ2-5; TRBD1 matches 8 bases. From germline, CDR1 is PRHDT and CDR2 FYEKMQ (reference sequence). V was clipped by 5 bases and J by 0 bases; unmatched bases: 8. CDR3 length: 16 residues. CDR3 in DNA: TGTGCCAGCAGCCCGTTGACAGGGGAGTACCAAGAGACCCAGTACTTC. Encoded protein: CASSPLTGEYQETQYF. Complete variable domain (other parts from reference TRBV13 and TRBJ2-5): AAGVIQSPRHLIKEKRETATLKCYPIPRHDTVYWYQQGPGQDPQFLISFYEKMQSDKGSIPDRFSAQQFSDYHSELNMSSLELGDSALYFCASSPLTGEYQETQYFGPGTRLLVL.

This chain links TRBV7-6 with TRBJ2-7; unclear D gene. Germline CDR1 is SGHVS and CDR2 is FNYEAQ. V was shortened by 1 base and J by 7 bases, with 8 bases between the two germline ends. This CDR3 spans 12 amino acids. The CDR3 bases are TGTGCCAGCAGCTTAGTGATAACTGAGCAGTACTTC. As protein: CASSLVITEQYF. The full variable domain, in which reference TRBV7-6 and TRBJ2-7 provide the parts outside the CDR3, is GAGVSQSPRYKVTKRGQDVALRCDPISGHVSLYWYRQALGQGPEFLTYFNYEAQQDKSGLPNDRFSAERPEGSISTLTIQRTEQRDSAMYRCASSLVITEQYFGPGTRLTVT.

V and J are TRBV7-9 and TRBJ1-1; 7 bases line up with TRBD1. Looked up from germline, CDR1 is SEHNR and CDR2 is FQNEAQ (reference sequence). The junction had 4 bases not matched to a gene; V was cut back by 1 base and J by 5 bases. The CDR3 extends over 14 amino acids. Here the CDR3 reads CASSLVWTGTEAFF. Written as DNA, the CDR3 is TGTGCCAGCAGCTTAGTTTGGACAGGTACTGAAGCTTTCTTT.